This T cell receptor (beta chain) was sequenced in a study of persistence of HIV-infected CD4 T cells. Cells were stimulated nonspecifically with anti-CD3/anti-CD28 magnetic beads. Sorting of responding CD4+ T cells relied on upregulated CD40 ligand together with CD69. CD8+ T cells were removed from PBMCs prior to stimulation. V shed 3 bases and J shed 4 bases, with 16 bases lying between them. The CDR3 has 15 amino acids. Germline lookup yields CDR1 MNHNY and CDR2 SVGAGI (reference sequence). The immunoSEQ assay was version 4, run in survey mode. Sequencing used immunoSEQ multiplex PCR; TCRdb keeps in-frame clones, though not all of them. Of about 43,000 clones listed, about 90% are singletons. Whole-study findings and limits: Degenerate expanded CDR3beta sequences were enriched among CMV- and Gag-responding cells.

In regard to this clone: What it binds is unknown.

The V gene is TRBV6-6, the J gene TRBJ2-7; D may correspond to TRBD1 or TRBD2 (5 bases each). The specimen was CD4+ T cells sorted from PBMCs after roughly 18-hour stimulation, collected from a patient who received antiretroviral therapy. This TCR was sampled from an adult man with HIV who was CMV-seropositive. In DNA form, the CDR3 reads TGTGCCAGCAGTTATGACAGTCCGAGGGTGTACGAGCAGTACTTC. It specifies CASSYDSPRVYEQYF.